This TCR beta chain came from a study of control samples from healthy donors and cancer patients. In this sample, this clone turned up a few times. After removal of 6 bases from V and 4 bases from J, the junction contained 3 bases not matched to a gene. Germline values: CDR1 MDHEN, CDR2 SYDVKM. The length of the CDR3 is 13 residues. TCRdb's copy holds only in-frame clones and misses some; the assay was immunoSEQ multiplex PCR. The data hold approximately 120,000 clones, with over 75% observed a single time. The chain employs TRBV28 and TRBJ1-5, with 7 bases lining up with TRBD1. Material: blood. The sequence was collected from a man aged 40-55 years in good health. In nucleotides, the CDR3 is TGTGCCAGCAGGCGACAGGGTAATCAGCCCCAGCATTTT. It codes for CASRRQGNQPQHF. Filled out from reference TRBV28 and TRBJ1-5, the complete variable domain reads DVKVTQSSRYLVKRTGEKVFLECVQDMDHENMFWYRQDPGLGLRLIYFSYDVKMKEKGDIPEGYSVSREKKERFSLILESASTNQTSMYLCASRRQGNQPQHFGDGTRLSIL.